The 21 T cell receptor beta chains reported below all come from one sample, sequenced in a study of cytomegalovirus exposure and HLA in healthy donors. Clones were read by immunoSEQ multiplex PCR, and TCRdb kept only the in-frame ones, dropping some. The repertoire holds 98,000 or so clones, with under 97% as singletons. Specimen: PBMCs. All receptors derive from a woman aged 18-29 years in good health and CMV-seronegative.

This chain connects TRBV4-2 to TRBJ2-1; 8 positions match TRBD1. Per the germline V gene, CDR1 is LGHNA and CDR2 is YNFKEQ. Trimming cost V 3 bases and J 2 bases; bases outside gene matches: 9. The CDR3 sequence is 17 residues long. The CDR3 coding sequence is TGTGCCAGCAGCCATGAACAGGGGGTAAGGACCTACAATGAGCAGTTCTTC. It yields the protein CASSHEQGVRTYNEQFF.

The V call is TRBV9, the J call TRBJ2-2; D unclear. V lost 0 bases, J lost 8 bases, and 11 bases lay in between. Germline-derived CDR1 and CDR2 are SGDLS and YYNGEE. This CDR3 has 14 residues. The CDR3 here is CASSVGSSVGELFF. The CDR3 DNA reads TGTGCCAGCAGCGTAGGGTCTTCGGTAGGGGAGCTGTTTTTT.

The J gene is TRBJ1-2, the V gene TRBV7-2; no reliable D call. Germline loops: CDR1 SGHTA, CDR2 FQGNSA. The CDR3 runs to 14 residues. V lost 1 base and J 8 bases, leaving 14 bases between the germline ends. This CDR3 is CASSLDLLGRGYTF. CDR3 DNA sequence: TGTGCCAGCAGCTTAGATCTGCTGGGCAGGGGCTACACCTTC.

V and J are TRBV4-2 and TRBJ2-7, with 8 bases that match TRBD2. The trim removed 1 base at V and 9 bases at J, leaving 8 bases unmatched. The CDR3 has 14 amino acids. Germline V lookup: CDR1 LGHNA, CDR2 YNFKEQ. CDR3 amino acids: CASSQVDSGAAQYF. CDR3 sequence (DNA): TGTGCCAGCAGCCAAGTCGATAGCGGGGCTGCGCAGTACTTC.

The chain joins TRBV7-8 to TRBJ1-1, with TRBD1 matching over 7 bases. The CDR3 consists of 12 residues. Trimming removed 5 bases from V and 6 bases from J; junction bases left unmatched: 3. Per the germline V gene, CDR1 is SGHVS and CDR2 is FQNEAQ. The CDR3, as DNA: TGTGCCAGCAGCCCCGGGACAGCTGAAGCTTTCTTT. This encodes CASSPGTAEAFF.

V usage is TRBV19 and J usage is TRBJ1-2, with 10 bases identical to TRBD1. There are 15 residues in the CDR3. Per the germline V gene, CDR1 is LNHDA and CDR2 is SQIVND (reference sequence). Trimming cost V 3 bases and J 3 bases; bases outside gene matches: 4. The CDR3 region is CASSMGQGTHYGYTF. CDR3 sequence (DNA): TGTGCCAGTAGTATGGGACAGGGGACCCACTATGGCTACACCTTC.

This chain links TRBV7-2 with TRBJ2-7; D unresolved. The CDR3 is 13 amino acids. Trimming stripped 2 bases from V and 4 bases from J, with 9 bases between. Germline CDR1 and CDR2: SGHTA and FQGNSA. CDR3 nucleotide sequence: TGTGCCAGCAGCTTAAAGAGCCCATACGAGCAGTACTTC. Translating gives CASSLKSPYEQYF.

This chain joins TRBV4-1 and TRBJ1-4; 8 bases match TRBD1. The CDR3 sequence is 14 residues long. Germline values: CDR1 MGHRA, CDR2 YSYEKL. Losses at the gene ends were 7 bases for V and 7 bases for J; bases not matched to a gene: 8. The CDR3 reads CASTNGQGREKLFF. CDR3 DNA sequence: TGCGCCAGCACCAATGGACAGGGTCGTGAAAAACTGTTTTTT.

This chain links TRBV5-4 with TRBJ2-3; TRBD2 agrees at 9 bases. V lost 0 bases to trimming and J lost 5 bases; unmatched junction nucleotides: 7. CDR1 SGHNT and CDR2 YYREEE come from the germline V gene (reference sequence). This CDR3 has 16 amino acids. The CDR3 DNA follows: TGTGCCAGCAGCTTGGGGGCGGGGGGGCTTGTAGATACGCAGTATTTT. It codes for CASSLGAGGLVDTQYF.

V is TRBV6-5 and J is TRBJ1-1, with D possibly being TRBD1 (6 bases). Trimming cost V 6 bases and J 11 bases, with 16 bases left between them. This CDR3 region has 12 residues. Germline values: CDR1 MNHEY, CDR2 SVGAGI. CDR3 residues: CASSLQGGSAFF. As DNA, the CDR3 is TGTGCCAGCAGCCTCCAAGGGGGTAGCGCTTTCTTT.

The chain combines TRBV5-5 with TRBJ1-6, with D maybe TRBD1 (5 bases). Germline V lookup: CDR1 SGHKS, CDR2 YYEKEE (reference sequence). The CDR3 loop spans 15 amino acids. The V end lost 1 base, the J end lost 5 bases, and 10 bases lay between the germline ends. Here the CDR3 reads CASSLSGRDNSPLHF. The DNA for the CDR3 is TGTGCCAGCAGCTTGTCGGGCAGGGATAATTCACCCCTCCACTTT.

This clone came up once. The V gene is TRBV11-2, the J gene TRBJ2-1, with a possible D match to TRBD2 (6 bases). The CDR3 covers 14 residues. Germline values: CDR1 SGHAT, CDR2 FQNNGV. V was trimmed by 1 base and J by 10 bases, leaving 14 bases between them. In DNA form, the CDR3 reads TGTGCCAGCAGCTTAGGAACCGCTAGCGCGGAGCAGTTCTTC. Protein: CASSLGTASAEQFF.

The chain joins TRBV5-6 to TRBJ2-7; TRBD1 matches 8 bases. The CDR3 consists of 12 residues. V lost 5 bases and J lost 6; bases outside the gene matches: 4. CDR1 SGHDT and CDR2 YYEEEE come from the germline V gene. The CDR3 spells CASSSGGLEQYF. As DNA, the CDR3 is TGTGCCAGCAGTTCAGGGGGCCTCGAGCAGTACTTC.

This chain uses TRBV7-2 with TRBJ2-5; the D gene is possibly TRBD1 (6 bases). V dropped 3 bases and J dropped 5 bases, with 13 bases sitting between them. The length of the CDR3 is 14 residues. The germline V gene encodes CDR1 SGHTA and CDR2 FQGNSA. The CDR3 region has the DNA TGTGCCAGCAGCTTCACAGGGCCCCGGGAGACCCAGTACTTC. Translated: CASSFTGPRETQYF.

The chain combines TRBV4-1 with TRBJ2-5; 13 bases fit TRBD2. The CDR3 covers 17 residues. J gave up 4 bases and V 2 bases, and 7 bases lay outside the gene matches. Germline lookup yields CDR1 MGHRA and CDR2 YSYEKL. The CDR3 reads CASSQTSGGVLGETQYF. CDR3 nucleotides: TGCGCCAGCAGCCAAACTAGCGGGGGGGTTTTGGGAGAGACCCAGTACTTC.

V is TRBV11-1 and J is TRBJ1-6; 12 bases fit TRBD1. Per germline, CDR1 SGHAT and CDR2 FQDESV (reference sequence). The CDR3 contains 18 residues. The V segment lost 5 bases and the J segment 8 bases; nucleotides outside the gene matches: 13. The CDR3 DNA reads as TGTGCCAGCAGCCAGGGGACAGGGGGCGCAGGTCTCGATTCACCCCTCCACTTT. Translation: CASSQGTGGAGLDSPLHF.

The genes are TRBV15 and TRBJ1-1, with D possibly matching TRBD1 (6 bases). This CDR3 spans 14 amino acids. Germline CDR1 is LNHNV and CDR2 is YYDKDF (reference sequence). V was pared by 6 bases and J by 5 bases, with 16 bases between. CDR3 region: CATSLSRRGTEAFF. CDR3 sequence (DNA): TGTGCCACCAGTCTTAGCCGCAGGGGTACTGAAGCTTTCTTT.

The V and J genes are TRBV14 and TRBJ2-6; D ambiguous. The V end lost 4 bases, the J end lost 4 bases, and 8 bases lay between the germline ends. Germline loops: CDR1 SGHDN, CDR2 FVKESK. CDR3 length equals 14 residues. CDR3 sequence: CASSLQWGANVLTF. As DNA, the CDR3 is TGTGCCAGCAGCCTCCAGTGGGGGGCCAACGTCCTGACTTTC.

The V gene is TRBV11-2, the J gene TRBJ2-7; TRBD1 is a possible D gene (6 bases). CDR3 length: 13 residues. Trimming took off 2 bases at V and 3 bases at J, with 8 bases between the two ends. Per the germline V gene, CDR1 is SGHAT and CDR2 is FQNNGV. CDR3 in DNA: TGTGCCAGCAGCTTACGGGACAACTACGAGCAGTACTTC. It yields the protein CASSLRDNYEQYF.

This rearrangement joins TRBV6-5 to TRBJ2-7; TRBD1 agrees at 8 bases. Trimming at V came to 0 bases and at J to 2 bases, leaving 6 bases not matched to a gene. This CDR3 spans 16 amino acids. Looked up from germline, CDR1 is MNHEY and CDR2 is SVGAGI. The CDR3 region is CASSYSLGQGPYEQYF. CDR3 DNA sequence: TGTGCCAGCAGTTACTCGTTAGGACAGGGACCCTACGAGCAGTACTTC.

The CDR3 region has the DNA TGCAGCGTTGCCCCGGGACAGGGGGCTGAAGCTTTCTTT. Protein: CSVAPGQGAEAFF. The J gene is TRBJ1-1, the V gene TRBV29-1; the match to TRBD1 covers 11 bases. The CDR3 runs 13 residues. The junction had 4 bases not matched to a gene; V was cut back by 4 bases and J by 6 bases. Per the germline V gene, CDR1 is SQVTM and CDR2 is ANQGSEA.